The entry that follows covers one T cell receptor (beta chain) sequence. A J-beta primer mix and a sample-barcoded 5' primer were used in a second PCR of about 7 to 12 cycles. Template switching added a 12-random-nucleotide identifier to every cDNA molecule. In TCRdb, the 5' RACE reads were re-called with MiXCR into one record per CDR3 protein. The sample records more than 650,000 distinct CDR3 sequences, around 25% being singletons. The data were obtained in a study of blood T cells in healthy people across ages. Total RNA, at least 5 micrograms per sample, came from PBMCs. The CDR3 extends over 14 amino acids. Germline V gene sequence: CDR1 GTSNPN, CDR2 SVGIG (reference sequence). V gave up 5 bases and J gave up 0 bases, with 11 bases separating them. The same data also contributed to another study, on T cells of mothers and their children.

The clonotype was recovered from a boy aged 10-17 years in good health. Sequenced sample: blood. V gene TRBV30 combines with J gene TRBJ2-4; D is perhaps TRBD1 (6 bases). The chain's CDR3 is CAWGTSLAKNIQYF. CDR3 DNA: TGTGCCTGGGGGACATCTTTAGCCAAAAACATTCAGTACTTC.